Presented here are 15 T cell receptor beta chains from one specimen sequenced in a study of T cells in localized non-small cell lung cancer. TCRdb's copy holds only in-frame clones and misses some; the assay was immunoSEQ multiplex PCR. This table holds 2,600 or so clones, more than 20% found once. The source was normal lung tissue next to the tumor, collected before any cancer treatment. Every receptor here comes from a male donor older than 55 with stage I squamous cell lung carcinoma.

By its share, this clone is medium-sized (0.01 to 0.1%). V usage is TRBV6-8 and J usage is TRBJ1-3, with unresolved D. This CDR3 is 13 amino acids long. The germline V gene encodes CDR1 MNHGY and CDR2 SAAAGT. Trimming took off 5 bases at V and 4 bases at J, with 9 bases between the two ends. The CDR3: CASSRTDGNTIYF. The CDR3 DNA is TGTGCCAGCAGTCGGACGGACGGAAACACCATATATTTT.

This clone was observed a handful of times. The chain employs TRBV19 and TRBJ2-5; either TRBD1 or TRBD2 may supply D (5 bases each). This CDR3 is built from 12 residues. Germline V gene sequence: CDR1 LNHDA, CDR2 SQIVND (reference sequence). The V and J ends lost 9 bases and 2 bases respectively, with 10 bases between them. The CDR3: CASGTKQETQYF. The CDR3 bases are TGTGCCAGCGGGACGAAACAAGAGACCCAGTACTTC.

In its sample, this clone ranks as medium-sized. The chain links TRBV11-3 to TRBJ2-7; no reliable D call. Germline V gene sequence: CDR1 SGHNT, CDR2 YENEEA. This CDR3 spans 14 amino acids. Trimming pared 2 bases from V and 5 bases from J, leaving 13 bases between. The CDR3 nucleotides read TGTGCCAGCAGCTTACTGGTTCTGGACCACGAGCAGTACTTC. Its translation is CASSLLVLDHEQYF.

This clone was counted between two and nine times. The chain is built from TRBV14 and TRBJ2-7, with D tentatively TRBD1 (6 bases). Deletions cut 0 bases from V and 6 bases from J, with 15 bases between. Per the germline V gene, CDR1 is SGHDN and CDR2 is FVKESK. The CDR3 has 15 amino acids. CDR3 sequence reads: CASSQDLGADREQYF. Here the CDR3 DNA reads TGTGCCAGCAGCCAAGATTTGGGGGCAGATCGCGAGCAGTACTTC.

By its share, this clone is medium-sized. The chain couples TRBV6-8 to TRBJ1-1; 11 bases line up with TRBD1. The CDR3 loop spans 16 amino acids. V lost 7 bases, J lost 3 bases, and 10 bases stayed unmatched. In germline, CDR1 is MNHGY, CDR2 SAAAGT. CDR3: CASTGQGEKTDTEAFF. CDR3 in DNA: TGTGCCAGCACGGGACAGGGGGAAAAAACGGACACTGAAGCTTTCTTT.

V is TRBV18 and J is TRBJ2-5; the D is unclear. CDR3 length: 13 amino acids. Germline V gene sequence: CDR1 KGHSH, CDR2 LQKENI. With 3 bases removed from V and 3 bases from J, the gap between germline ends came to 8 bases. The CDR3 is CASSPRSKETQYF. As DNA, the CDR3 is TGTGCCAGCTCACCTAGGTCTAAAGAGACCCAGTACTTC.

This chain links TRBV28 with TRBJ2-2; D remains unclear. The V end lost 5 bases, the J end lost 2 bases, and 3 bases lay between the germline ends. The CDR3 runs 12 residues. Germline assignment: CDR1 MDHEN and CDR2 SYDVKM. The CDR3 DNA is TGTGCCAGCAGTACTAACACCGGGGAGCTGTTTTTT. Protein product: CASSTNTGELFF.

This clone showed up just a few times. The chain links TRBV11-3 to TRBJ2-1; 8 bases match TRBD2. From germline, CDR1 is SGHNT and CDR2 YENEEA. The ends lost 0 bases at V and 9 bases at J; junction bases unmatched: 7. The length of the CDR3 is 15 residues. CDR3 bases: TGTGCCAGCAGCTTAGACAGCGGGAGCCAGATTGAGCAGTTCTTC. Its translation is CASSLDSGSQIEQFF.

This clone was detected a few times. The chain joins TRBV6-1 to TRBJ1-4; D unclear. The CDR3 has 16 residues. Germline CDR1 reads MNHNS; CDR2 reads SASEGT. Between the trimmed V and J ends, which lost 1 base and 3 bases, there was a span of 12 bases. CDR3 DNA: TGTGCCAGCAGTGAAGGTTCGGTTTTGCCTAATGAAAAACTGTTTTTT. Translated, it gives CASSEGSVLPNEKLFF.

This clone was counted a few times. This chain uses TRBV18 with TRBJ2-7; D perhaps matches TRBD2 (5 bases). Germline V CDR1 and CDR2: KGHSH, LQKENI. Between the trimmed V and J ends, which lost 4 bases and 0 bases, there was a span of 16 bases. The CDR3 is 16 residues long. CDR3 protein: CASSLTGESSSYEQYF. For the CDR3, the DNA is TGTGCCAGCTCACTGACCGGGGAGTCGAGCTCCTACGAGCAGTACTTC.

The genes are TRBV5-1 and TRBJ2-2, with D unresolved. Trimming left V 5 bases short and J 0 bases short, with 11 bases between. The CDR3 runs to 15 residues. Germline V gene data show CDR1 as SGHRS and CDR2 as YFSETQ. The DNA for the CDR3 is TGCGCCAGCAGTTCGGGTGGAACGAACACCGGGGAGCTGTTTTTT. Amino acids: CASSSGGTNTGELFF. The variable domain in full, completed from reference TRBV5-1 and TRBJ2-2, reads KAGVTQTPRYLIKTRGQQVTLSCSPISGHRSVSWYQQTPGQGLQFLFEYFSETQRNKGNFPGRFSGRQFSNSRSEMNVSTLELGDSALYLCASSSGGTNTGELFFGEGSRLTVL.

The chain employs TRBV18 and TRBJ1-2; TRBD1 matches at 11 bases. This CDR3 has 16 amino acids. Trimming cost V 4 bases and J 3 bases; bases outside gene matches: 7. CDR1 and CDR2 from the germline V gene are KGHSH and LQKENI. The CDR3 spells CASSLPDRGRDYGYTF. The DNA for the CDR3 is TGTGCCAGCTCACTCCCGGACAGGGGGCGGGACTATGGCTACACCTTC. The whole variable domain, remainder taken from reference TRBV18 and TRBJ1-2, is NAGVMQNPRHLVRRRGQEARLRCSPMKGHSHVYWYRQLPEEGLKFMVYLQKENIIDESGMPKERFSAEFPKEGPSILRIQQVVRGDSAAYFCASSLPDRGRDYGYTFGSGTRLTVV.

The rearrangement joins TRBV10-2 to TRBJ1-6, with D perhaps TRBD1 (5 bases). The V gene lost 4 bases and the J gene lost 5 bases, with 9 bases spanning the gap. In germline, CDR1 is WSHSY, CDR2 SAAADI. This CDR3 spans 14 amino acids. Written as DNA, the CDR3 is TGCGCCAGCAGTGCAGGGAGGGATAATTCACCCCTCCACTTT. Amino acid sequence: CASSAGRDNSPLHF.

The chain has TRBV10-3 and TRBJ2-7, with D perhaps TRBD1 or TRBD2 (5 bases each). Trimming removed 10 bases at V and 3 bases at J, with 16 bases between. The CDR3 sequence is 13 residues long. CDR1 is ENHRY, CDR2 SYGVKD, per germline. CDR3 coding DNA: TGTGCCACCAGAGAGGGGCTGATCTACGAGCAGTACTTC. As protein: CATREGLIYEQYF.

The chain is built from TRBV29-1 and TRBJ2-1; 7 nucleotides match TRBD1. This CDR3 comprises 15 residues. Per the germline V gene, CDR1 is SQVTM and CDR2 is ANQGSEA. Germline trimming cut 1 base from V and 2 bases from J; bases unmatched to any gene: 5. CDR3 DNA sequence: TGCAGCGTTGAAGGGGGACAGCAGCCCTACAATGAGCAGTTCTTC. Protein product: CSVEGGQQPYNEQFF.